The 23 T cell receptor beta chains listed next were all sequenced from one sample in a study of T cells of healthy individuals. In TCRdb, the 5' RACE reads were re-called with MiXCR into one record per CDR3 protein. Of 100,000 or so distinct CDR3 sequences listed, around 17% were seen once; the top ten hold roughly 6.2%. These receptors all stem from a human donor in good health.

The chain recombines TRBV7-2 with TRBJ2-3; 7 nucleotides align to TRBD1. Germline CDR1 SGHTA, CDR2 FQGNSA. V lost 5 bases and J lost 5; bases outside the gene matches: 16. The CDR3 runs to 17 residues. CDR3 sequence (DNA): TGTGCCAGCAGCAAGCTTGGGACAGCCTCTCTCGGAGATACGCAGTATTTT. Its translation: CASSKLGTASLGDTQYF.

The genes are TRBV5-1 and TRBJ2-5; 8 nucleotides match TRBD1. Per the germline V gene, CDR1 is SGHRS and CDR2 is YFSETQ. The V and J ends lost 3 bases and 3 bases, in that order; junction bases with no gene match: 1. The CDR3 runs 13 residues. This CDR3 is CASSSQGEETQYF. The CDR3 region has the DNA TGCGCCAGCAGCTCACAGGGGGAAGAGACCCAGTACTTC.

This clonotype showed up just a few times. V and J are TRBV10-3 and TRBJ1-4, with a weak D call TRBD1 (6 bases). Trimming removed 2 bases at V and 7 bases at J, with 20 bases between. Germline CDR1 ENHRY, CDR2 SYGVKD. The length of the CDR3 is 17 residues. CDR3 protein: CAISEALTGMAGEKLFF. CDR3 in DNA: TGTGCCATCAGTGAGGCGTTAACAGGGATGGCAGGTGAAAAACTGTTTTTT.

Points on this clonotype: The CDR3 ends on some other residue instead of the conserved phenylalanine or tryptophan, so this is likely a read error. No DNA is shown, since the ends of the CDR3 on it are uncertain; the CDR3 is the one TCRdb lists. The chain recombines TRBV12-3 or TRBV12-4 with TRBJ2-1; TRBD1 is taken as the D call from the table, unchecked against the DNA. The CDR3 contains 14 residues when both ends are counted. CDR3 protein: CASSLAGGAQLTFV.

This clonotype was picked up many times. The chain uses TRBV4-2 and TRBJ2-7, with D perhaps being TRBD1 or TRBD2 (5 bases each). Germline CDR1 reads LGHNA; CDR2 reads YNFKEQ. There are 14 residues in the CDR3. The V end was cut by 4 bases, the J end by 4 bases, with 14 bases between. This CDR3 reads CASSPTGRHYEQYF. The CDR3 DNA reads TGTGCCAGCAGCCCCACGGGACGGCATTACGAGCAGTACTTC.

J is TRBJ2-3 and V is TRBV6-2 or TRBV6-3; D is ambiguous. The V end was cut by 4 bases, the J end by 6 bases, with 8 bases between. The CDR3 is 12 residues long. Per the germline V gene, CDR1 is MNHEY and CDR2 is SVGEGT. The CDR3 DNA is TGTGCCAGCAGTTCAGAGTTGGATACGCAGTATTTT. Its protein product is CASSSELDTQYF.

J is TRBJ2-1 and V is TRBV6-4; 9 nucleotides line up with TRBD2. The V gene end was trimmed by 3 bases and the J gene end by 5 bases; junction bases not matched to a gene: 5. The CDR3 is 15 residues long. Per the germline V gene, CDR1 is MRHNA and CDR2 is SNTAGT. This CDR3 is CASSEGLAGNNEQFF. Written as DNA, the CDR3 is TGTGCCAGCAGTGAGGGTCTAGCGGGAAACAATGAGCAGTTCTTC.

This clonotype has a count of ten or more. This chain connects TRBV29-1 to TRBJ2-7; D is possibly TRBD2 (6 bases). V was trimmed by 1 base and J by 6 bases, leaving 10 bases between them. Germline V gene sequence: CDR1 SQVTM, CDR2 ANQGSEA. The CDR3 is 12 residues long. DNA for the CDR3: TGCAGCGTTGAAGGCCCCGGGGGCGAGCAGTACTTC. It codes for CSVEGPGGEQYF.

This chain's CDR3 is CSASIGVAYEKLFF. The CDR3 DNA is TGCAGTGCTAGTATCGGCGTTGCTTATGAAAAACTGTTTTTT. The chain combines TRBV20-1 with TRBJ1-4; D gene unclear. The CDR3 runs to 14 residues. V lost 3 bases and J lost 6, with 14 bases in between. Germline V gives CDR1 DFQATT, CDR2 SNEGSKA (reference sequence).

This rearrangement joins TRBV20-1 to TRBJ1-2; 8 nucleotides match TRBD1. V lost 0 bases to trimming and J lost 13 bases; unmatched junction nucleotides: 10. This CDR3 is built from 13 residues. Germline V lookup: CDR1 DFQATT, CDR2 SNEGSKA (reference sequence). CDR3 coding DNA: TGCAGTGCTAGAGATTCAAGACAGGGGCGTTGCACCTTC. Protein sequence: CSARDSRQGRCTF.

J is TRBJ1-2 and V is TRBV6-1, with D maybe TRBD1 (5 bases). Germline CDR1 is MNHNS and CDR2 is SASEGT. Deletions cut 5 bases from V and 4 bases from J, with 11 bases between. The length of the CDR3 is 13 residues. CDR3 loop: CASSNSGSYGYTF. The CDR3 DNA follows: TGTGCCAGCAGTAACTCAGGGAGCTATGGCTACACCTTC.

This clonotype was detected only a few times. The chain joins TRBV5-1 to TRBJ1-5; 8 bases match TRBD1. V lost 4 bases, J lost 6 bases, and 3 bases stayed unmatched. This CDR3 region has 13 residues. Germline V gene data show CDR1 as SGHRS and CDR2 as YFSETQ. The CDR3, as DNA: TGCGCCAGCAGCAGGACAGGGAGTCAGCCCCAGCATTTT. Encoded protein: CASSRTGSQPQHF.

The table lists this clonotype with a few counts. The chain couples TRBV10-3 to TRBJ1-5, with a possible D match to TRBD1 (6 bases). V shed 3 bases and J shed 6 bases, with 9 bases lying between them. This CDR3 has 13 residues. Germline CDR1 and CDR2: ENHRY and SYGVKD. CDR3 amino acids: CAISDSRGQPQHF. CDR3 in DNA: TGTGCCATCAGTGATTCCAGGGGTCAGCCCCAGCATTTT.

This clonotype was recorded a few times. This chain connects TRBV7-2 to TRBJ1-5; no clear D. Germline-derived CDR1 and CDR2 are SGHTA and FQGNSA. Trimming left V 5 bases short and J 7 bases short, with 12 bases between. The CDR3 extends over 13 amino acids. CDR3 in amino acids: CASSPSYVQPQHF. The CDR3 bases are TGTGCCAGCAGCCCATCTTATGTCCAGCCCCAGCATTTT.

This clonotype appeared many times. CDR3 nucleotide sequence: TGTGCCAGCAGCCCTCCGGGGGCCTCCTACAATGAGCAGTTCTTC. Its protein is CASSPPGASYNEQFF. V usage is TRBV28 and J usage is TRBJ2-1; D might be TRBD1 or TRBD2, each matching 6 bases. CDR1 MDHEN and CDR2 SYDVKM come from the germline V gene. V was pared by 6 bases and J by 0 bases, with 12 bases between. The CDR3 consists of 15 residues.

This clonotype occurred a few times. V and J are TRBV7-2 and TRBJ2-2; D unresolved. Germline CDR1 SGHTA, CDR2 FQGNSA. CDR3 length: 16 amino acids. V gave up 5 bases and J gave up 1 base, with 14 bases separating them. CDR3: CASSPQVLRNTGELFF. In nucleotides, the CDR3 is TGTGCCAGCAGCCCCCAGGTGCTAAGGAACACCGGGGAGCTGTTTTTT.

This clonotype was counted between two and nine times. The CDR3 region is CASSQRDSFYEQYF. The DNA for the CDR3 is TGTGCCAGCAGCCAACGGGACAGCTTCTACGAGCAGTACTTC. The V and J genes are TRBV7-2 and TRBJ2-7, with TRBD1 identical over 7 bases. V gave up 5 bases and J gave up 3 bases; unmatched junction bases: 7. This CDR3 has 14 amino acids. Germline values: CDR1 SGHTA, CDR2 FQGNSA. Looking up the rest from reference TRBV7-2 and TRBJ2-7 gives the full variable domain: GAGVSQSPSNKVTEKGKDVELRCDPISGHTALYWYRQSLGQGLEFLIYFQGNSAPDKSGLPSDRFSAERTGGSVSTLTIQRTQQEDSAVYLCASSQRDSFYEQYFGPGTRLTVT.

The CDR3 here is CASSQDWGGQPQHF. The CDR3 coding sequence is TGTGCCAGCAGCCAAGATTGGGGGGGTCAGCCCCAGCATTTT. The chain employs TRBV3-1 and TRBJ1-5; possibly TRBD1 for D (5 bases). V was clipped by 0 bases and J by 6 bases, with 9 bases between them. CDR3 length: 14 amino acids. Germline lookup yields CDR1 LGHDT and CDR2 YNNKEL (reference sequence).

In its sample, this clonotype was seen a few times. The rearrangement links TRBV4-1 to TRBJ2-7; D ambiguous. This CDR3 is 15 amino acids long. Trimming left V 1 base short and J 3 bases short, with 13 bases between. Looked up from germline, CDR1 is MGHRA and CDR2 is YSYEKL. Written as DNA, the CDR3 is TGCGCCAGCAGCCAAGGTGGGTCCATACGCTACGAGCAGTACTTC. Translating it yields CASSQGGSIRYEQYF.

In this sample, this clonotype turned up many times. The chain couples TRBV7-2 to TRBJ2-6; the match to TRBD2 covers 10 bases. The CDR3 is 18 residues long. The germline gives CDR1 SGHTA, CDR2 FQGNSA. Trimming cost V 2 bases and J 3 bases; bases outside gene matches: 7. CDR3 residues: CASSLYLAGEGGANVLTF. The CDR3 DNA reads as TGTGCCAGCAGCTTATATCTAGCGGGAGAGGGTGGGGCCAACGTCCTGACTTTC.

The chain carries TRBV29-1 and TRBJ1-1, with 8 bases matching TRBD1. The CDR3 sequence is 12 residues long. J gave up 3 bases and V 6 bases, and 3 bases lay outside the gene matches. Germline CDR1 SQVTM, CDR2 ANQGSEA. DNA of the CDR3: TGCAGCGTACAGGGGGATCACACTGAAGCTTTCTTT. Amino acids: CSVQGDHTEAFF.

This clonotype has a handful of counts. The chain joins TRBV6-5 to TRBJ1-5, with TRBD1 matching 7 bases. V lost 6 bases, J lost 2 bases, and 4 bases stayed unmatched. The CDR3 covers 14 residues. In germline, CDR1 is MNHEY, CDR2 SVGAGI. In DNA form, the CDR3 reads TGTGCCAGCAGCAGGGGGTCGGGCAATCAGCCCCAGCATTTT. Residues: CASSRGSGNQPQHF.

The chain is built from TRBV7-8 and TRBJ1-1, with no clear D. From germline, CDR1 is SGHVS and CDR2 FQNEAQ. V dropped 6 bases and J dropped 7 bases, with 9 bases sitting between them. CDR3 size: 11 residues. The CDR3 sequence is CASSLTREAFF. The CDR3 coding sequence is TGTGCCAGCAGTCTTACTCGTGAAGCTTTCTTT.